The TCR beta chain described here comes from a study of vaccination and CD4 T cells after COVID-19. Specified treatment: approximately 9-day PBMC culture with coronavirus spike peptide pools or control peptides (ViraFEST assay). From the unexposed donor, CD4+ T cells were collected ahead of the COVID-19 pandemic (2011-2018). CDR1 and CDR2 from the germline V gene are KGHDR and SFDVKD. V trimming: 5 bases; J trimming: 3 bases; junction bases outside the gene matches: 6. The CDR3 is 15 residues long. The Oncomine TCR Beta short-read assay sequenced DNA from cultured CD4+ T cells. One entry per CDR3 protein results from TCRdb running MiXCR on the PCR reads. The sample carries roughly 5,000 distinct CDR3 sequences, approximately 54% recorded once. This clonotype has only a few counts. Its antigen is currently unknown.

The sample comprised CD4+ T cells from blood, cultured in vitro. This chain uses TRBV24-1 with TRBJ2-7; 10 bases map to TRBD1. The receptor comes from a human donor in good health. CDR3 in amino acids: CATSASGTGVYEQYF. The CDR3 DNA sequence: TGTGCCACCAGTGCTTCCGGGACAGGGGTCTACGAGCAGTACTTC.